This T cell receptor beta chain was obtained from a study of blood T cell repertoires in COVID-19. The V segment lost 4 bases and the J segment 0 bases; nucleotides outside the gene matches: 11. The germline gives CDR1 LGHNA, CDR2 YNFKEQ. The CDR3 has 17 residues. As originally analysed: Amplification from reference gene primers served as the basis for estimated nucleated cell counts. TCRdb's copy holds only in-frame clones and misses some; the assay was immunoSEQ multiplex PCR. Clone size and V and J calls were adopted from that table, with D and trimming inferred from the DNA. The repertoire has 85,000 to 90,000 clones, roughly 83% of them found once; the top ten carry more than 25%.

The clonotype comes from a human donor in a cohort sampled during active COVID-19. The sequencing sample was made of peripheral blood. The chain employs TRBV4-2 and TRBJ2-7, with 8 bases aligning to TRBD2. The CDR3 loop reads CASSREGGSGTSYEQYF. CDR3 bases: TGTGCCAGCAGCCGGGAAGGGGGTAGCGGGACCTCCTACGAGCAGTACTTC.